This passage covers 18 T cell receptor beta chains from one sample sequenced in a study of CD8+ T cells in alopecia areata. cDNA serving as the sequencing template came from extracted, reverse transcribed RNA. Assay: immunoSEQ multiplex PCR; the TCRdb copy retains only in-frame clones and omits some. The top ten hold about 9% of the sample, which has fewer than 110,000 clones, approximately 58% seen once. Sample: CD4+ T cells sorted from blood. The receptors originated from a human donor in good health.

The table lists this clone with a few counts. The V and J genes are TRBV7-2 and TRBJ2-3, with 11 positions matching TRBD2. The CDR3 is made up of 19 amino acids. The germline gives CDR1 SGHTA, CDR2 FQGNSA. Trimming cost V 6 bases and J 2 bases; bases outside gene matches: 16. CDR3 residues: CASRPSLDGLAGLTDTQYF. CDR3 in DNA: TGTGCCAGCAGACCCTCCTTGGACGGACTAGCGGGCCTCACAGATACGCAGTATTTT. The complete variable domain, with remaining parts taken from reference TRBV7-2 and TRBJ2-3, reads GAGVSQSPSNKVTEKGKDVELRCDPISGHTALYWYRQSLGQGLEFLIYFQGNSAPDKSGLPSDRFSAERTGGSVSTLTIQRTQQEDSAVYLCASRPSLDGLAGLTDTQYFGPGTRLTVL.

The J gene is TRBJ1-1, the V gene TRBV29-1, with a weak D call TRBD1 (5 bases). CDR1 is SQVTM and CDR2 is ANQGSEA in the germline V gene. The CDR3 extends over 11 amino acids. Trimming shortened V by 4 bases and J by 7 bases, and 10 bases separated the two germline ends. The CDR3 DNA is TGCAGCGTTGTTGGGGGGGGTGAAGCTTTCTTT. This gives the protein CSVVGGGEAFF. Looking up the rest from reference TRBV29-1 and TRBJ1-1 gives the full variable domain: SAVISQKPSRDICQRGTSLTIQCQVDSQVTMMFWYRQQPGQSLTLIATANQGSEATYESGFVIDKFPISRPNLTFSTLTVSNMSPEDSSIYLCSVVGGGEAFFGQGTRLTVV.

A few counts support this clone. The rearrangement uses TRBV4-1 and TRBJ2-7; the match to TRBD2 covers 10 bases. The V segment lost 1 base and the J segment 7 bases; nucleotides outside the gene matches: 7. The germline V gene has CDR1 MGHRA and CDR2 YSYEKL. The CDR3 extends over 15 amino acids. CDR3 sequence reads: CASSQAGAGGIEQYF. The DNA for the CDR3 is TGCGCCAGCAGCCAAGCCGGAGCGGGGGGGATTGAGCAGTACTTC.

For the CDR3, the DNA is TGTGCCAGCAGCCCCCTAGGAAGTGGGTGGGGAGTCACAGATACGCAGTATTTT. Amino acid sequence: CASSPLGSGWGVTDTQYF. The V and J genes are TRBV7-9 and TRBJ2-3, with a possible D match to TRBD2 (5 bases). This CDR3 contains 18 residues. Per germline, CDR1 SEHNR and CDR2 FQNEAQ (reference sequence). V dropped 5 bases and J dropped 2 bases, with 23 bases sitting between them.

This clone was seen a handful of times. V and J are TRBV7-2 and TRBJ1-1; weak D call: TRBD1 (6 bases). Trimming pared 5 bases from V and 3 bases from J, leaving 13 bases between. Germline loops: CDR1 SGHTA, CDR2 FQGNSA. This CDR3 is built from 14 residues. CDR3 residues: CASSPRGGDTEAFF. CDR3 DNA sequence: TGTGCCAGCAGCCCCCGGGGGGGCGACACTGAAGCTTTCTTT. Based on the CDR3 plus reference TRBV7-2 and TRBJ1-1, the full variable domain is GAGVSQSPSNKVTEKGKDVELRCDPISGHTALYWYRQSLGQGLEFLIYFQGNSAPDKSGLPSDRFSAERTGGSVSTLTIQRTQQEDSAVYLCASSPRGGDTEAFFGQGTRLTVV.

The chain combines TRBV29-1 with TRBJ1-1; TRBD1 might be the D (6 bases). The V end lost 4 bases, the J end lost 2 bases, and 14 bases lay between the germline ends. This CDR3 contains 14 residues. The germline V gene encodes CDR1 SQVTM and CDR2 ANQGSEA. The CDR3 is CSVATTGINTEAFF. CDR3 nucleotide sequence: TGCAGCGTTGCGACCACAGGGATCAACACTGAAGCTTTCTTT.

This clone has a handful of counts. V and J are TRBV6-5 and TRBJ1-1, with no clear D. The CDR3 sequence is 13 residues long. Germline V gives CDR1 MNHEY, CDR2 SVGAGI. Trimming shortened V by 6 bases and J by 1 base, and 9 bases separated the two germline ends. CDR3: CASRKVRNTEAFF. The CDR3 DNA reads as TGTGCCAGCAGAAAGGTACGGAACACTGAAGCTTTCTTT.

This chain connects TRBV30 to TRBJ1-6; D gene unclear. V was trimmed by 0 bases and J by 10 bases, leaving 13 bases between them. Germline assignment: CDR1 GTSNPN and CDR2 SVGIG (reference sequence). The CDR3 loop spans 14 amino acids. This CDR3 reads CAWSVSRGRSPLHF. The CDR3 coding sequence is TGTGCCTGGAGTGTATCACGGGGAAGGTCACCCCTCCACTTT.

V usage is TRBV29-1 and J usage is TRBJ1-4; D unclear. Deletions cut 7 bases from V and 0 bases from J, with 9 bases between. The germline V gene encodes CDR1 SQVTM and CDR2 ANQGSEA. The CDR3 consists of 13 residues. CDR3 DNA sequence: TGCAGCGCTGGTAGGGCAACTAATGAAAAACTGTTTTTT. As protein: CSAGRATNEKLFF.

This clone appeared a few times. The rearrangement joins TRBV29-1 to TRBJ2-1, with D maybe TRBD1 (5 bases). This CDR3 contains 12 residues. The V end was cut by 8 bases, the J end by 9 bases, with 17 bases between. The germline CDR1 and CDR2 sequences are SQVTM and ANQGSEA. CDR3 nucleotide sequence: TGCAGCCTGGGGCCAGGGTTCGGTGAGCAGTTCTTC. Translation gives CSLGPGFGEQFF.

This clone showed up just a few times. The chain has TRBV30 and TRBJ2-7; 8 bases are a match to TRBD1. Trimming cost V 0 bases and J 4 bases; bases outside gene matches: 11. The CDR3 sequence is 16 residues long. Germline V gene sequence: CDR1 GTSNPN, CDR2 SVGIG (reference sequence). CDR3 amino acids: CAWSVPGGRYLYEQYF. CDR3 sequence (DNA): TGTGCCTGGAGTGTACCAGGGGGCCGCTACCTTTACGAGCAGTACTTC.

The chain uses TRBV29-1 and TRBJ2-5, with D perhaps TRBD2 (7 bases). Per the germline V gene, CDR1 is SQVTM and CDR2 is ANQGSEA. The length of the CDR3 is 14 residues. V was cut by 3 bases and J by 1 base, with 12 bases left in between. The CDR3 sequence: CSVEGGGTQETQYF. For the CDR3, the DNA is TGCAGCGTTGAGGGAGGGGGAACCCAAGAGACCCAGTACTTC.

The chain has TRBV15 and TRBJ2-3, with D uncertain. Per the germline V gene, CDR1 is LNHNV and CDR2 is YYDKDF (reference sequence). There are 12 residues in the CDR3. V lost 5 bases and J lost 5, with 8 bases in between. CDR3 sequence: CATSPRGDTQYF. In nucleotides, the CDR3 is TGTGCCACCAGCCCACGAGGAGATACGCAGTATTTT.

This clone turned up a few times. The V gene is TRBV11-2, the J gene TRBJ2-1; 11 bases fit TRBD2. This CDR3 is built from 16 residues. V lost 5 bases, J lost 4 bases, and 7 bases stayed unmatched. Germline lookup yields CDR1 SGHAT and CDR2 FQNNGV. The CDR3 sequence: CASSPRLAGLYNEQFF. The CDR3 nucleotides are TGTGCCAGCAGCCCGCGACTAGCGGGGCTGTACAATGAGCAGTTCTTC.

This clone was seen only a few times. V gene TRBV7-2 combines with J gene TRBJ2-7, with a weak D call TRBD2 (6 bases). Trimming removed 3 bases at V and 2 bases at J, with 8 bases between. Per germline, CDR1 SGHTA and CDR2 FQGNSA. The CDR3 totals 13 residues. The CDR3 sequence: CASSFGGTYEQYF. The CDR3 coding sequence is TGTGCCAGCAGCTTTGGGGGGACCTACGAGCAGTACTTC.

The chain recombines TRBV30 with TRBJ1-6; D uncertain. V was shortened by 8 bases and J by 0 bases, with 8 bases between the two germline ends. From germline, CDR1 is GTSNPN and CDR2 SVGIG (reference sequence). The CDR3 spans 13 residues. The CDR3 nucleotides read TGTGCCCGAGGAGACTCCTATAATTCACCCCTCCACTTT. It is translated as CARGDSYNSPLHF.

The chain links TRBV29-1 to TRBJ2-1, with 7 bases that match TRBD2. Per the germline V gene, CDR1 is SQVTM and CDR2 is ANQGSEA. J was trimmed by 8 bases and V by 8 bases; bases with no gene match: 12. This CDR3 region has 13 residues. The CDR3 bases are TGCAGCTCGACCGGGACTAACCGCCATGAGCAGTTCTTC. It specifies CSSTGTNRHEQFF.

The rearrangement joins TRBV5-6 to TRBJ2-7; 11 nucleotides match TRBD2. V lost 4 bases to trimming and J lost 4 bases; unmatched junction nucleotides: 10. The CDR3 totals 16 residues. Germline CDR1 reads SGHDT; CDR2 reads YYEEEE. The DNA of the CDR3 is TGTGCCAGCAGCCTTGAGAGACTAGCGGGGTTGTACGAGCAGTACTTC. It encodes CASSLERLAGLYEQYF. The full variable domain, in which reference TRBV5-6 and TRBJ2-7 provide the parts outside the CDR3, is DAGVTQSPTHLIKTRGQQVTLRCSPKSGHDTVSWYQQALGQGPQFIFQYYEEEERQRGNFPDRFSGHQFPNYSSELNVNALLLGDSALYLCASSLERLAGLYEQYFGPGTRLTVT.